The entry below gives a single T cell receptor (beta chain) sequence along with its context. The data were taken from a study of blood T cell repertoires in COVID-19. In the study overall: T cells, B-cell-depleted T cells, or PBMCs provided the cDNA or gDNA that served as material.

As handled by the study authors: Amplification with reference gene primers provided the estimates of nucleated cell counts. The protocol was immunoSEQ multiplex PCR, while the TCRdb copy is restricted to in-frame clones and leaves out a portion. V and J calls and clone size come straight from that table; D and trimming were deduced from the DNA. The sample contains 110,000 to 150,000 clones, roughly 86% of which appear only once. Germline V lookup: CDR1 MDHEN, CDR2 SYDVKM. The J segment lost 3 bases and the V segment lost 6 bases, leaving 9 bases of the junction unmatched. CDR3 size: 15 residues. The specimen sequenced was peripheral blood. The origin of this receptor is a woman aged 60 to 75 with acute or convalescent COVID-19. The chain recombines TRBV28 with TRBJ1-1; 8 bases align to TRBD1. The CDR3 bases are TGTGCCAGCAGCGCACAGGGGGGGCGTTACACTGAAGCTTTCTTT. It codes for CASSAQGGRYTEAFF.